Presented here are 25 T cell receptor beta chains from one specimen sequenced in a study of T cell responses to AZD1222 COVID-19 vaccine. Only in-frame clones appear in the TCRdb table, and some are missing; sequencing was by immunoSEQ multiplex PCR. Among about 87,000 clones listed, around 89% were seen once. The sequenced sample was peripheral blood, obtained on day 0 of AZD1222 vaccination. These receptors were collected from an adult in good health.

This chain uses TRBV7-3 with TRBJ2-3; 7 bases align to TRBD2. CDR3 length: 16 residues. The V gene's germline CDR1 is SGHTA and CDR2 FQGTGA. The J segment lost 6 bases and the V segment lost 5 bases, leaving 14 bases of the junction unmatched. In DNA, the CDR3 is TGTGCCAGCAGCCACTCATTACTAGCGTCGTCGGATACGCAGTATTTT. This gives the protein CASSHSLLASSDTQYF.

The chain carries TRBV7-9 and TRBJ1-2, with TRBD1 as a possible D gene (5 bases). V was shortened by 7 bases and J by 2 bases, with 17 bases between the two germline ends. The CDR3 has 15 residues. Germline-derived CDR1 and CDR2 are SEHNR and FQNEAQ (reference sequence). CDR3 amino acids: CASNRGEAGNYGYTF. CDR3 nucleotides: TGTGCCAGCAACCGAGGCGAGGCAGGGAACTATGGCTACACCTTC. Supplemented by reference TRBV7-9 and TRBJ1-2, the full variable domain reads DTGVSQNPRHKITKRGQNVTFRCDPISEHNRLYWYRQTLGQGPEFLTYFQNEAQLEKSRLLSDRFSAERPKGSFSTLEIQRTEQGDSAMYLCASNRGEAGNYGYTFGSGTRLTVV.

This chain connects TRBV7-2 to TRBJ1-1; TRBD1 might be the D (6 bases). Trimming removed 1 base at V and 11 bases at J, with 17 bases between. Germline-derived CDR1 and CDR2 are SGHTA and FQGNSA. The CDR3 is made up of 14 amino acids. CDR3: CASSLDRAGRPAFF. The CDR3 DNA sequence: TGTGCCAGCAGCTTAGACAGGGCCGGGCGGCCGGCTTTCTTT.

This chain connects TRBV30 to TRBJ2-3; unclear D gene. The CDR3 spans 13 residues. From germline, CDR1 is GTSNPN and CDR2 SVGIG (reference sequence). With 1 base removed from V and 2 bases from J, the gap between germline ends came to 7 bases. The CDR3 DNA follows: TGTGCCTGGAGTGGAAAGAACACAGATACGCAGTATTTT. Translating gives CAWSGKNTDTQYF.

The CDR3 nucleotides read TGCGCCAGCAGCCAAGATCCGGGACAGGGGGGAACTGAAGCTTTCTTT. It encodes CASSQDPGQGGTEAFF. J is TRBJ1-1 and V is TRBV4-1; 11 bases fit TRBD1. CDR3 length: 16 amino acids. Germline CDR1 reads MGHRA; CDR2 reads YSYEKL. V shed 0 bases and J 5 bases; nucleotides not matched to a gene: 5.

The chain has TRBV25-1 and TRBJ1-4; perhaps TRBD1 as D (6 bases). The CDR3 is 15 residues long. The V end was cut by 3 bases, the J end by 5 bases, with 13 bases between. Germline V gene sequence: CDR1 MGHDK, CDR2 SYGVNS. As DNA, the CDR3 is TGTGCCAGCAGTGACTGGACAGATCGAAATGAAAAACTGTTTTTT. This sequence encodes CASSDWTDRNEKLFF.

The chain joins TRBV7-2 to TRBJ2-7, with 11 bases matching TRBD2. The CDR3 has 14 residues. V shed 6 bases and J 2 bases; nucleotides not matched to a gene: 3. In germline, CDR1 is SGHTA, CDR2 FQGNSA. The CDR3 reads CASSSTSGAYEQYF. DNA for the CDR3: TGTGCCAGCAGTTCGACTAGCGGGGCCTACGAGCAGTACTTC.

The chain links TRBV12-3 or TRBV12-4 to TRBJ2-5; 14 bases fit TRBD2. The CDR3 covers 13 residues. V dropped 4 bases and J dropped 9; count of bases not matched to a gene: 1. In DNA form, the CDR3 reads TGTGCCAGCAGTTGGACTAGCGGGGGGTCCCAGTACTTC. Its translation: CASSWTSGGSQYF.

The V call is TRBV12-3 or TRBV12-4, the J call TRBJ2-7, with D hard to call. The CDR3 has 12 amino acids. The V end was cut by 6 bases, the J end by 7 bases, with 13 bases between. The CDR3 nucleotides read TGTGCCAGCAGGTCGGCGCATGGAGAGCAGTACTTC. Translating gives CASRSAHGEQYF.

The V call is TRBV18, the J call TRBJ1-3; tentative D call: TRBD1 (6 bases). The CDR3 sequence is 15 residues long. V lost 3 bases, J lost 4 bases, and 13 bases lay in between. Germline CDR1 reads KGHSH; CDR2 reads LQKENI. The CDR3 sequence is CASSPTRGSGNTIYF. CDR3 DNA sequence: TGTGCCAGCTCACCGACCAGGGGTTCAGGAAACACCATATATTTT. Combining the CDR3 with reference TRBV18 and TRBJ1-3 gives the whole variable domain NAGVMQNPRHLVRRRGQEARLRCSPMKGHSHVYWYRQLPEEGLKFMVYLQKENIIDESGMPKERFSAEFPKEGPSILRIQQVVRGDSAAYFCASSPTRGSGNTIYFGEGSWLTVV.

The table lists this clone with a few counts. This rearrangement joins TRBV15 to TRBJ1-2; unclear D gene. This CDR3 region has 15 residues. V was shortened by 3 bases and J by 4 bases, with 15 bases between the two germline ends. Germline-derived CDR1 and CDR2 are LNHNV and YYDKDF (reference sequence). CDR3 nucleotide sequence: TGTGCCACCAGCAGTTCTCTCGCGTTCGGCTATGGCTACACCTTC. Translated, it gives CATSSSLAFGYGYTF.

This clone occurred once. This chain connects TRBV7-6 to TRBJ1-5, with D maybe TRBD1 (6 bases). The V end lost 5 bases, the J end lost 4 bases, and 15 bases lay between the germline ends. CDR3 size: 15 residues. Germline V lookup: CDR1 SGHVS, CDR2 FNYEAQ. The CDR3 sequence: CASSPYGGRNQPQHF. CDR3 nucleotide sequence: TGTGCCAGCAGCCCGTACGGGGGGCGAAATCAGCCCCAGCATTTT.

This clone was seen only a few times. The chain links TRBV19 to TRBJ2-7; perhaps TRBD1 as D (5 bases). Germline CDR1 is LNHDA and CDR2 is SQIVND (reference sequence). Trimming cost V 3 bases and J 2 bases, with 14 bases left between them. The CDR3 contains 15 residues. The CDR3 here is CASSIRAGITYEQYF. Here the CDR3 DNA reads TGTGCCAGTAGTATTAGGGCAGGGATTACCTACGAGCAGTACTTC.

This clone occurred once. V gene TRBV18 combines with J gene TRBJ1-2; 11 bases match TRBD1. This CDR3 is built from 15 residues. Trimming at V came to 0 bases and at J to 7 bases, leaving 4 bases not matched to a gene. CDR1 is KGHSH and CDR2 is LQKENI in the germline V gene. For the CDR3, the DNA is TGTGCCAGCTCACCACCGGGGACAGGGGGAGTTGGCTACACCTTC. As protein: CASSPPGTGGVGYTF. Filled out from reference TRBV18 and TRBJ1-2, the complete variable domain reads NAGVMQNPRHLVRRRGQEARLRCSPMKGHSHVYWYRQLPEEGLKFMVYLQKENIIDESGMPKERFSAEFPKEGPSILRIQQVVRGDSAAYFCASSPPGTGGVGYTFGSGTRLTVV.

The chain carries TRBV7-2 and TRBJ2-7; no clear D. The V gene lost 3 bases and the J gene lost 0 bases, with 9 bases spanning the gap. Per the germline V gene, CDR1 is SGHTA and CDR2 is FQGNSA. This CDR3 has 14 residues. CDR3 in amino acids: CASSLGYTSYEQYF. The CDR3, as DNA: TGTGCCAGCAGCTTGGGGTACACCTCCTACGAGCAGTACTTC.

This sequence joins TRBV18 and TRBJ1-2, with a weak D call TRBD1 (5 bases). Trimming took off 4 bases at V and 1 base at J, with 13 bases between the two ends. Per germline, CDR1 KGHSH and CDR2 LQKENI. The CDR3 sequence is 15 residues long. The CDR3 is CASSQLAGHNYGYTF. The CDR3 coding sequence is TGTGCCAGCTCACAACTCGCAGGGCATAACTATGGCTACACCTTC.

The chain is built from TRBV28 and TRBJ1-2, with TRBD1 matching 7 bases. Germline V gene lookup returns CDR1 MDHEN and CDR2 SYDVKM. The length of the CDR3 is 15 residues. J was trimmed by 4 bases and V by 2 bases; bases with no gene match: 7. For the CDR3, the DNA is TGTGCCAGCAGTTTAGGGGACAGTAGATTCTATGGCTACACCTTC. It is translated as CASSLGDSRFYGYTF.

V gene TRBV7-9 combines with J gene TRBJ1-2; D remains ambiguous. This CDR3 has 13 amino acids. Trimming took 2 bases from V and 7 from J, leaving 11 bases between them. CDR1 is SEHNR, CDR2 FQNEAQ, per germline (reference sequence). The CDR3 protein is CASSLSDVRGYTF. The DNA for the CDR3 is TGTGCCAGCAGCTTATCGGACGTTCGTGGCTACACCTTC.

This clone was observed a few times. The chain recombines TRBV3-1 (or the pseudogene TRBV3-2) with TRBJ2-2; D is ambiguous. The germline gives CDR1 LGHDT, CDR2 YNNKEL (reference sequence). V was pared by 0 bases and J by 5 bases, with 7 bases between. The CDR3 contains 14 residues. CDR3 region: CASSQERDTGELFF. CDR3 DNA: TGTGCCAGCAGCCAAGAGAGAGATACCGGGGAGCTGTTTTTT.

This rearrangement joins TRBV7-2 to TRBJ2-3; D is possibly TRBD1 (6 bases). In germline, CDR1 is SGHTA, CDR2 FQGNSA. Trimming left V 7 bases short and J 1 base short, with 9 bases between. The CDR3 runs to 13 residues. Here the CDR3 DNA reads TGTGCCAGCAATGGGGGCGGCACAGATACGCAGTATTTT. Encoded protein: CASNGGGTDTQYF.

V usage is TRBV19 and J usage is TRBJ2-2, with a tentative D call TRBD2 (5 bases). Germline V gives CDR1 LNHDA, CDR2 SQIVND (reference sequence). V dropped 3 bases and J dropped 5 bases, with 10 bases sitting between them. This CDR3 is built from 14 residues. This chain's CDR3 is CASSMTGRTGELFF. The CDR3 DNA reads as TGTGCCAGTAGTATGACGGGGAGAACCGGGGAGCTGTTTTTT.

The rearrangement links TRBV10-1 to TRBJ1-2; D perhaps matches TRBD1 (5 bases). The V gene's germline CDR1 is WNHNN and CDR2 SYGVQD (reference sequence). The V and J ends lost 10 bases and 7 bases respectively, with 34 bases between them. This CDR3 contains 18 residues. Here the CDR3 reads CATPLSREGWGRGFGYTF. The CDR3, as DNA: TGCGCCACCCCGTTGAGCAGGGAGGGATGGGGGAGGGGATTTGGCTACACCTTC.

The V call is TRBV19, the J call TRBJ1-6, with 9 bases that match TRBD1. The germline CDR1 and CDR2 sequences are LNHDA and SQIVND (reference sequence). The CDR3 sequence is 16 residues long. V was pared by 3 bases and J by 7 bases, with 7 bases of the junction left unmatched. This CDR3 reads CASSIPGQGRNSPLHF. The CDR3 bases are TGTGCCAGTAGTATCCCGGGACAGGGACGCAATTCACCCCTCCACTTT.

This chain connects TRBV9 to TRBJ1-5; D is unclear. Trimming took 0 bases from V and 0 from J, leaving 7 bases between them. Germline V gene lookup returns CDR1 SGDLS and CDR2 YYNGEE. CDR3 size: 15 residues. CDR3 loop: CASSVGGNSNQPQHF. The CDR3 region has the DNA TGTGCCAGCAGCGTAGGTGGTAATAGCAATCAGCCCCAGCATTTT.

The chain couples TRBV4-2 to TRBJ1-6; 9 bases agree with TRBD1. Germline V gene data show CDR1 as LGHNA and CDR2 as YNFKEQ. The CDR3 is made up of 15 amino acids. Trimming cost V 4 bases and J 7 bases; bases outside gene matches: 5. In DNA form, the CDR3 reads TGTGCCAGCAGCCCACCACAGGGGGCCAATTCACCCCTCCACTTT. Translating gives CASSPPQGANSPLHF.